Listed here is a single T cell receptor beta chain. Its cognate antigen is unknown. Individual cDNA molecules were tagged with unique molecular identifiers, the study reported. TCRdb re-called the 5' RACE reads through MiXCR, storing one row per CDR3 protein. The sample records approximately 84,000 distinct CDR3 sequences, about 15% being singletons. There are 14 residues in the CDR3. Looked up from germline, CDR1 is MNHNS and CDR2 is SASEGT. V lost 7 bases and J lost 0, with 11 bases in between. The record originates from a study of early T cells in non-severe SARS-CoV-2 infection. General observations from the study: Anti-spike CD8 responses were favored by VDJdb matching, which missed private and CD4 specificities.

The chain combines TRBV6-1 with TRBJ2-3, with D hard to call. This sequence was found in an adult who was a healthcare worker with PCR-confirmed SARS-CoV-2 infection or an uninfected control (not recorded which). Sequences were obtained from whole blood. The CDR3: CASKNFLSTDTQYF. The CDR3 DNA follows: TGTGCCAGCAAAAACTTCCTAAGCACAGATACGCAGTATTTT.